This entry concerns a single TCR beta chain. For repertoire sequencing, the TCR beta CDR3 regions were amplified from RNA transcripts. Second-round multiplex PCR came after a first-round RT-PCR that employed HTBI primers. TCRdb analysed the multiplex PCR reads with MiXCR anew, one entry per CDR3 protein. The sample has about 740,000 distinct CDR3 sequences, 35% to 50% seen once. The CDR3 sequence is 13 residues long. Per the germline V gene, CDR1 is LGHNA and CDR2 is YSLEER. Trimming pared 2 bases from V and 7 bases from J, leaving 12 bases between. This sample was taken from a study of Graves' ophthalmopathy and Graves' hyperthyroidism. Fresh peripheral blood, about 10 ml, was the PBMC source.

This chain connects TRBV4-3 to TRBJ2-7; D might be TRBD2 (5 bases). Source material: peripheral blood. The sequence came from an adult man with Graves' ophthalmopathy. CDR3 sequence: CASSQWESEEQYF. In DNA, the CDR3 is TGCGCCAGCAGCCAATGGGAGTCTGAAGAGCAGTACTTC.